Presented here are 17 T cell receptor beta chains from one specimen sequenced in a study of CD8+ T cells in alopecia areata. As for treatment: oral pan-JAK inhibitor, 5-10 mg twice daily. Extracted RNA was reverse transcribed into cDNA, the sequencing template. Using immunoSEQ multiplex PCR, the repertoire was profiled, and TCRdb retains in-frame clones only, with some absent. The data show fewer than 250,000 clones, more than 55% seen once. Sequenced material: CD4+ T cells sorted from blood, taken around week 49, from a patient treated with tofacitinib. These receptors all stem from a human donor with alopecia areata.

Remarks on this clone: Other DNA sequences of this sample code for an identical CDR3. The chain combines TRBV30 with TRBJ1-2; tentatively, D is TRBD1 (6 bases). Germline CDR1 GTSNPN, CDR2 SVGIG (reference sequence). The CDR3 length is 13 residues. V shed 1 base and J shed 4 bases, with 10 bases lying between them. The CDR3 sequence is CAWSAQGSYGYTF. CDR3 coding DNA: TGTGCCTGGAGTGCCCAGGGGTCCTATGGCTACACCTTC.

There are a few counts of this clone. The rearrangement uses TRBV29-1 and TRBJ1-1, with D perhaps TRBD1 (5 bases). CDR1 is SQVTM and CDR2 is ANQGSEA in the germline V gene. Trimming shortened V by 7 bases and J by 0 bases, and 12 bases separated the two germline ends. The CDR3 consists of 13 residues. The CDR3 protein is CSALSGMNTEAFF. CDR3 nucleotides: TGCAGCGCCCTGTCAGGGATGAACACTGAAGCTTTCTTT.

This clone was counted many times. V usage is TRBV30 and J usage is TRBJ2-1; D unresolved. Trimming removed 4 bases at V and 2 bases at J, with 9 bases between. The V gene's germline CDR1 is GTSNPN and CDR2 SVGIG (reference sequence). The CDR3 is 13 amino acids. The CDR3 DNA is TGTGCCTGGACACAAAATACCTACAATGAGCAGTTCTTC. Translation: CAWTQNTYNEQFF.

The V call is TRBV19, the J call TRBJ2-5; D is unresolved. The CDR3 has 13 residues. Trimming removed 5 bases at V and 5 bases at J, with 12 bases between. Germline V gene data show CDR1 as LNHDA and CDR2 as SQIVND (reference sequence). The chain's CDR3 is CASSPTRLETQYF. In DNA, the CDR3 is TGTGCCAGTAGTCCCACCCGGCTCGAGACCCAGTACTTC.

The chain has TRBV29-1 and TRBJ1-1; D unresolved. Germline V gene data show CDR1 as SQVTM and CDR2 as ANQGSEA. V lost 7 bases to trimming and J lost 1 base, with 16 bases between them. The CDR3 spans 14 residues. CDR3 residues: CSASAGAGNTEAFF. The CDR3 region has the DNA TGCAGCGCCTCCGCCGGCGCAGGGAACACTGAAGCTTTCTTT.

This clone was found a few times. The genes are TRBV29-1 and TRBJ1-1; no firm D call. CDR1 SQVTM and CDR2 ANQGSEA come from the germline V gene. V dropped 4 bases and J dropped 1 base, with 16 bases sitting between them. The CDR3 runs to 15 residues. CDR3 residues: CSVVLLVQANTEAFF. The CDR3 DNA follows: TGCAGCGTTGTTCTTCTTGTCCAGGCGAACACTGAAGCTTTCTTT.

The J gene is TRBJ1-1, the V gene TRBV29-1; 7 nucleotides line up with TRBD1. With V trimmed by 3 bases and J by 4 bases, 8 bases remained unmatched. This CDR3 has 14 amino acids. Germline V gene data show CDR1 as SQVTM and CDR2 as ANQGSEA. The CDR3 DNA reads TGCAGCGTTGATCTTATGACAGGGAGCACTGAAGCTTTCTTT. This codes for CSVDLMTGSTEAFF.

This sequence joins TRBV4-1 and TRBJ1-6; no firm D call. CDR1 MGHRA and CDR2 YSYEKL come from the germline V gene. The CDR3 loop spans 13 amino acids. Trimming cost V 0 bases and J 12 bases, with 9 bases left between them. CDR3 nucleotides: TGCGCCAGCAGCCAAGATCCCGGGAGACCCCTCCACTTT. The encoded protein is CASSQDPGRPLHF.

CDR3 sequence: CAWSAASGAGGELFF. In DNA form, the CDR3 reads TGTGCCTGGAGTGCGGCTAGCGGGGCGGGCGGGGAGCTGTTTTTT. The chain recombines TRBV30 with TRBJ2-2; 9 bases are shared with TRBD2. Germline V gene lookup returns CDR1 GTSNPN and CDR2 SVGIG (reference sequence). The V gene end was trimmed by 1 base and the J gene end by 7 bases; junction bases not matched to a gene: 7. The CDR3 runs to 15 residues.

This clone was picked up a small number of times. V is TRBV6-5 and J is TRBJ2-5, with TRBD1 matching over 9 bases. The CDR3 contains 16 residues. The germline V gene encodes CDR1 MNHEY and CDR2 SVGAGI. Losses at the gene ends were 2 bases for V and 5 bases for J; bases not matched to a gene: 9. The CDR3 sequence is CASSYTGTGIGETQYF. The CDR3 nucleotides are TGTGCCAGCAGTTACACCGGGACAGGGATCGGGGAGACCCAGTACTTC.

Worth noting for this clone: A read error may produce the germline difference seen at one junction end. This chain links TRBV5-1 with TRBJ2-7; tentatively, D is TRBD2 (6 bases). This CDR3 region has 16 residues. Germline values: CDR1 SGHRS, CDR2 YFSETQ. The CDR3 region is CASSLTGDLKFYVQYF. The CDR3 DNA follows: TGCGCCAGCAGCTTGACGGGGGACTTAAAATTCTACGTGCAGTACTTC.

J is TRBJ2-1 and V is TRBV27; unclear D gene. The CDR3 loop spans 12 amino acids. V was pared by 8 bases and J by 6 bases, with 11 bases between. Germline V CDR1 and CDR2: MNHEY, SMNVEV (reference sequence). CDR3 sequence: CASWSISNEQFF. The CDR3 coding sequence is TGTGCCAGCTGGTCTATTTCCAATGAGCAGTTCTTC.

The chain recombines TRBV19 with TRBJ1-5; 8 bases match TRBD1. Trimming cost V 1 base and J 5 bases; bases outside gene matches: 4. Per the germline V gene, CDR1 is LNHDA and CDR2 is SQIVND (reference sequence). The CDR3 has 15 residues. CDR3 DNA sequence: TGTGCCAGTAGTATAGCCGACAGGGGATATCAGCCCCAGCATTTT. It specifies CASSIADRGYQPQHF. The entire variable domain, with the rest obtained from reference TRBV19 and TRBJ1-5, is as follows: DGGITQSPKYLFRKEGQNVTLSCEQNLNHDAMYWYRQDPGQGLRLIYYSQIVNDFQKGDIAEGYSVSREKKESFPLTVTSAQKNPTAFYLCASSIADRGYQPQHFGDGTRLSIL.

CDR3 in amino acids: CSGDRASNEQFF. In DNA form, the CDR3 reads TGCAGCGGAGACAGGGCTTCCAATGAGCAGTTCTTC. This chain links TRBV29-1 with TRBJ2-1; 7 positions match TRBD1. The CDR3 covers 12 residues. The junction had 6 bases not matched to a gene; V was cut back by 7 bases and J by 6 bases. Germline values: CDR1 SQVTM, CDR2 ANQGSEA.

The J gene is TRBJ2-4, the V gene TRBV30, with a weak D call TRBD2 (6 bases). Germline CDR1 and CDR2: GTSNPN and SVGIG (reference sequence). Deletions cut 3 bases from V and 5 bases from J, with 11 bases between. The CDR3 loop spans 13 amino acids. Here the CDR3 reads CAWSRGLQNIQYF. The DNA of the CDR3 is TGTGCCTGGAGCCGGGGACTGCAAAACATTCAGTACTTC.

On this clone: The same CDR3 arises from other DNA sequences in this sample as well. The J gene is TRBJ2-1, the V gene TRBV25-1, with 10 nucleotides matching TRBD2. Germline CDR1 and CDR2: MGHDK and SYGVNS. CDR3 length equals 15 residues. The V gene end was trimmed by 4 bases and the J gene end by 7 bases; junction bases not matched to a gene: 7. The CDR3 DNA reads TGTGCCAGCAGTGCCAGCGGGGGGGCCGGGAATGAGCAGTTCTTC. This codes for CASSASGGAGNEQFF.

This chain uses TRBV7-2 with TRBJ2-7; D not certain. V was shortened by 5 bases and J by 2 bases, with 10 bases between the two germline ends. There are 13 residues in the CDR3. The germline CDR1 and CDR2 sequences are SGHTA and FQGNSA. For the CDR3, the DNA is TGTGCCAGCAGCGCTGGGATTACCTACGAGCAGTACTTC. It yields the protein CASSAGITYEQYF.